This section outlines one TCR beta chain sequence together with its context. Per the germline V gene, CDR1 is SGHTA and CDR2 is FQGNSA. V dropped 3 bases and J dropped 0 bases, with 3 bases sitting between them. The CDR3 is 14 amino acids. Patients in Seattle were enrolled during active infection, then followed longitudinally. These data are taken from a study of blood T cell repertoires in COVID-19. Study summary: Donors in the United States, Italy and Spain gave samples during acute or convalescent COVID-19. The cDNA or gDNA used as material had been derived from T cells, B-cell-depleted T cells, or PBMCs.

Original data processing: For nucleated cells, counts were estimated from reference gene primer amplification. Using immunoSEQ multiplex PCR, the repertoire was profiled, and TCRdb retains in-frame clones only, with some absent. V and J calls plus clone size are reproduced from that table; the DNA served to infer D and trimming. The data contain some 25,000 clones, approximately 88% of them seen just once; the ten biggest clones take up 27%. The chain employs TRBV7-2 and TRBJ2-6; D gene unclear. The TCR was taken from a man in his sixties or seventies with COVID-19, enrolled during active disease. The sample consisted of peripheral blood. In DNA form, the CDR3 reads TGTGCCAGCAGCTTTAGCTCTGGGGCCAACGTCCTGACTTTC. This encodes CASSFSSGANVLTF.